Each of the 32 T cell receptor beta chains below was sequenced from the same sample in a study of cytomegalovirus exposure and HLA in healthy donors. 60 Vbeta and 13 Jbeta primers were used in PCR. Produced via immunoSEQ multiplex PCR; TCRdb's table is partial and in-frame only. This sample carries some 160,000 clones, around 80% of them seen once, and the ten largest clones take more than 1.2%. Sample: PBMCs. The receptors were sampled from a male donor in good health and CMV-seronegative.

This chain joins TRBV7-9 and TRBJ2-5; TRBD1 matches at 7 bases. This CDR3 has 16 residues. The germline gives CDR1 SEHNR, CDR2 FQNEAQ (reference sequence). The V and J ends lost 3 bases and 4 bases, in that order; junction bases with no gene match: 11. CDR3 in amino acids: CASSFQTGKIGETQYF. The CDR3 DNA follows: TGTGCCAGCAGCTTCCAGACAGGGAAGATCGGAGAGACCCAGTACTTC.

Regarding this clone: The junction shows a germline mismatch at one end, possibly a read error. The V call is TRBV5-4, the J call TRBJ2-7; 16 nucleotides line up with TRBD2. There are 17 residues in the CDR3. Per the germline V gene, CDR1 is SGHNT and CDR2 is YYREEE (reference sequence). The CDR3 sequence is CASGFGTSGGDRGEQYF. CDR3 DNA: TGTGCCAGCGGCTTCGGGACTAGCGGGGGGGACCGTGGCGAGCAGTACTTC.

The CDR3 loop reads CASSLGQGAIGELFF. DNA of the CDR3: TGTGCCAGCAGCCTGGGACAGGGGGCAATCGGGGAGCTGTTTTTT. The rearrangement links TRBV7-8 to TRBJ2-2; 12 nucleotides match TRBD1. The V and J ends lost 5 bases and 7 bases, in that order; junction bases with no gene match: 5. CDR1 is SGHVS, CDR2 FQNEAQ, per germline. The CDR3 consists of 15 residues. The full variable domain, rest sourced from reference TRBV7-8 and TRBJ2-2, is GAGVSQSPRYKVAKRGQDVALRCDPISGHVSLFWYQQALGQGPEFLTYFQNEAQLDKSGLPSDRFFAERPEGSVSTLKIQRTQQEDSAVYLCASSLGQGAIGELFFGEGSRLTVL.

The V call is TRBV5-1, the J call TRBJ2-7, with TRBD1 matching over 8 bases. Germline loops: CDR1 SGHRS, CDR2 YFSETQ. V gave up 0 bases and J gave up 5 bases; unmatched junction bases: 1. There are 13 residues in the CDR3. CDR3 DNA: TGCGCCAGCAGCTTGGACAGGGGGGACGAGCAGTACTTC. It translates to CASSLDRGDEQYF.

The genes are TRBV7-3 and TRBJ2-1, with 7 bases fitting TRBD2. Germline V gene data show CDR1 as SGHTA and CDR2 as FQGTGA. V gave up 1 base and J gave up 10 bases; unmatched junction bases: 7. This CDR3 has 14 amino acids. The CDR3 coding sequence is TGTGCCAGCAGCTTAAGTGCGGGAGCTGGGGAGCAGTTCTTC. Encoded protein: CASSLSAGAGEQFF.

The rearrangement joins TRBV28 to TRBJ2-1, with 7 bases that match TRBD2. Trimming at V came to 6 bases and at J to 8 bases, leaving 4 bases not matched to a gene. CDR1 MDHEN and CDR2 SYDVKM come from the germline V gene. CDR3 length equals 12 residues. CDR3 in amino acids: CASSWGGHEQFF. The CDR3, as DNA: TGTGCCAGCAGCTGGGGGGGACATGAGCAGTTCTTC.

This clone was seen a handful of times. This chain joins TRBV7-9 and TRBJ2-5, with a possible D match to TRBD2 (7 bases). The J call may be mistaken, given a closer DNA end match to TRBJ2-7. Germline V gives CDR1 SEHNR, CDR2 FQNEAQ (reference sequence). This CDR3 spans 14 amino acids. CDR3 loop: CASSWGGQSYEQYF. Written as DNA, the CDR3 is TGTGCCAGCAGCTGGGGGGGACAATCCTACGAGCAGTACTTC.

The chain couples TRBV2 to TRBJ2-1; 9 nucleotides agree with TRBD2. V lost 6 bases to trimming and J lost 7 bases; unmatched junction nucleotides: 10. The CDR3 contains 15 residues. CDR1 is SNHLY and CDR2 is FYNNEI in the germline V gene. The CDR3 DNA sequence: TGTGCCAGCAGGGAGGCGGGGGGGCCGAAGAATGAGCAGTTCTTC. Translating gives CASREAGGPKNEQFF.

The J gene is TRBJ2-3, the V gene TRBV7-2, with 14 bases that match TRBD2. The CDR3 runs to 15 residues. Losses at the gene ends were 7 bases for V and 3 bases for J; bases not matched to a gene: 3. Per germline, CDR1 SGHTA and CDR2 FQGNSA. This CDR3 reads CASNRLAGGTDTQYF. The CDR3 DNA is TGTGCCAGCAACCGACTAGCGGGAGGGACAGATACGCAGTATTTT.

This clone was seen a few times. The V and J genes are TRBV29-1 and TRBJ2-7, with a weak D call TRBD2 (6 bases). The V end lost 7 bases, the J end lost 2 bases, and 15 bases lay between the germline ends. CDR1 and CDR2 from the germline V gene are SQVTM and ANQGSEA. This CDR3 comprises 13 residues. This chain's CDR3 is CSATPRGTYEQYF. As DNA, the CDR3 is TGCAGCGCAACACCGCGGGGAACCTACGAGCAGTACTTC.

On this clone: One end of the junction varies from germline; a read error may be responsible. J is TRBJ2-2 and V is TRBV28; a weak D match, TRBD1 (6 bases). CDR3 size: 15 residues. Germline V gene data show CDR1 as MDHEN and CDR2 as SYDVKM. As DNA, the CDR3 is TGTGCAAGCAGTTCGAGACAGGCGAACACCGGGGAGCTGTTTTTT. This encodes CASSSRQANTGELFF.

The chain employs TRBV23-1 and TRBJ2-3; TRBD1 aligns across 8 bases. TRBV23-1 is known as an ORF, though its function is uncertain. V shed 2 bases, J shed 4 bases, and the junction held 8 bases outside the gene matches. The CDR3 consists of 16 residues. The CDR3: CASSQPDRGGADTQYF. DNA for the CDR3: TGCGCCAGCAGTCAACCCGACAGGGGCGGGGCAGATACGCAGTATTTT.

This clone was recorded once. The chain links TRBV7-2 to TRBJ2-3; the match to TRBD2 covers 7 bases. V shed 1 base and J 5 bases; nucleotides not matched to a gene: 3. From germline, CDR1 is SGHTA and CDR2 FQGNSA. The CDR3 is made up of 14 amino acids. The CDR3 loop reads CASSLDGGGDTQYF. CDR3 DNA: TGTGCCAGCAGCTTAGATGGGGGGGGAGATACGCAGTATTTT.

This clone was picked up a small number of times. The chain employs TRBV15 and TRBJ2-3; 7 bases line up with TRBD2. The CDR3 loop spans 12 amino acids. Unmatched junction bases numbered 3, after V lost 9 bases and J lost 3 bases. The germline V gene has CDR1 LNHNV and CDR2 YYDKDF (reference sequence). As DNA, the CDR3 is TGTGCCACGGGGGAGGGGACAGATACGCAGTATTTT. Protein: CATGEGTDTQYF.

This sequence joins TRBV5-8 and TRBJ1-5; D not resolved. Looked up from germline, CDR1 is SGHTS and CDR2 is YDEGEE. V was pared by 0 bases and J by 0 bases, with 13 bases between. The CDR3 length is 17 residues. The CDR3 loop is CASSLGIRRISNQPQHF. The CDR3, as DNA: TGTGCCAGCAGCTTGGGTATCAGGAGGATTAGCAATCAGCCCCAGCATTTT.

This chain connects TRBV2 to TRBJ1-6; no definite D call. The CDR3 is 14 amino acids. Per the germline V gene, CDR1 is SNHLY and CDR2 is FYNNEI. V lost 4 bases, J lost 9 bases, and 13 bases lay in between. The chain's CDR3 is CASSGPFRGSPLHF. DNA of the CDR3: TGTGCCAGCAGTGGGCCCTTTCGGGGTTCACCCCTCCACTTT.

V and J are TRBV11-1 and TRBJ1-1, with D maybe TRBD1 (6 bases). Germline V gene data show CDR1 as SGHAT and CDR2 as FQDESV (reference sequence). Deletions cut 5 bases from V and 4 bases from J, with 11 bases between. The CDR3 spans 13 residues. CDR3 amino acids: CASSLTGPTEAFF. CDR3 sequence (DNA): TGTGCCAGCAGCCTGACAGGTCCCACTGAAGCTTTCTTT. Drawing the rest from reference TRBV11-1 and TRBJ1-1, the complete variable domain is EAEVAQSPRYKITEKSQAVAFWCDPISGHATLYWYRQILGQGPELLVQFQDESVVDDSQLPKDRFSAERLKGVDSTLKIQPAELGDSAMYLCASSLTGPTEAFFGQGTRLTVV.

The chain is built from TRBV2 and TRBJ2-1; D possibly corresponds to TRBD1 (5 bases). CDR1 SNHLY and CDR2 FYNNEI come from the germline V gene. CDR3 length equals 16 residues. V was cut by 5 bases and J by 0 bases, with 14 bases left in between. This CDR3 reads CASSSLGRSSYNEQFF. For the CDR3, the DNA is TGTGCCAGCAGTTCTCTGGGGCGAAGCTCCTACAATGAGCAGTTCTTC.

This clone was observed once. The gene calls are TRBV7-2 and TRBJ2-1; 8 bases match TRBD1. The CDR3 is made up of 15 amino acids. In germline, CDR1 is SGHTA, CDR2 FQGNSA. The V and J ends lost 6 bases and 7 bases, in that order; junction bases with no gene match: 11. DNA of the CDR3: TGTGCCAGCAGTGGCGTCAGGGGGCTGGGAAATGAGCAGTTCTTC. As protein: CASSGVRGLGNEQFF.

V gene TRBV7-2 combines with J gene TRBJ2-7; 9 nucleotides align to TRBD2. CDR1 is SGHTA, CDR2 FQGNSA, per germline. The ends lost 3 bases at V and 2 bases at J; junction bases unmatched: 2. This CDR3 is built from 14 residues. CDR3 nucleotide sequence: TGTGCCAGCAGCTTCGGACTAGCGACCTACGAGCAGTACTTC. Translating it yields CASSFGLATYEQYF.

This chain connects TRBV7-2 to TRBJ1-2; D is perhaps TRBD1 (5 bases). This CDR3 comprises 14 residues. The germline V and J ends were trimmed by 4 bases and 0 bases, with 9 bases remaining between them. Germline V gives CDR1 SGHTA, CDR2 FQGNSA. The DNA for the CDR3 is TGTGCCAGCAGCTCCAGACAGCCTAACTATGGCTACACCTTC. Residues: CASSSRQPNYGYTF.

The rearrangement joins TRBV2 to TRBJ2-5, with D tentatively TRBD2 (7 bases). The germline V gene has CDR1 SNHLY and CDR2 FYNNEI. The ends were cut back, 11 bases at V and 5 bases at J, with 18 bases in the middle. The CDR3 runs 13 residues. The CDR3 DNA sequence: TGTGCCTCCGTGGGGGGGCTCAAGGAGACCCAGTACTTC. It translates to CASVGGLKETQYF.

This sequence joins TRBV7-6 and TRBJ2-7, with 7 bases identical to TRBD1. Germline V gene sequence: CDR1 SGHVS, CDR2 FNYEAQ. V lost 5 bases, J lost 3 bases, and 4 bases stayed unmatched. This CDR3 is built from 13 residues. The CDR3 loop is CASSHGTVYEQYF. The DNA of the CDR3 is TGTGCCAGCAGCCACGGGACAGTCTACGAGCAGTACTTC. The full variable domain, its missing parts supplied by reference TRBV7-6 and TRBJ2-7, is GAGVSQSPRYKVTKRGQDVALRCDPISGHVSLYWYRQALGQGPEFLTYFNYEAQQDKSGLPNDRFSAERPEGSISTLTIQRTEQRDSAMYRCASSHGTVYEQYFGPGTRLTVT.

The V gene is TRBV7-8, the J gene TRBJ2-1; TRBD2 agrees at 8 bases. V trimming: 0 bases; J trimming: 0 bases; junction bases outside the gene matches: 4. Germline V CDR1 and CDR2: SGHVS, FQNEAQ. The CDR3 is 17 amino acids. Here the CDR3 reads CASSLASGVSSYNEQFF. The CDR3 DNA sequence: TGTGCCAGCAGCTTAGCTAGCGGGGTCAGCTCCTACAATGAGCAGTTCTTC.

The rearrangement joins TRBV27 to TRBJ2-7; 9 nucleotides agree with TRBD1. The CDR3 has 15 residues. Germline-derived CDR1 and CDR2 are MNHEY and SMNVEV (reference sequence). The ends lost 2 bases at V and 3 bases at J; junction bases unmatched: 5. CDR3 residues: CASSLNPTGGYEQYF. Written as DNA, the CDR3 is TGTGCCAGCAGTTTAAACCCGACAGGGGGCTACGAGCAGTACTTC.

Concerning this clone itself: Other DNA variants within this sample encode the same CDR3. The rearrangement links TRBV19 to TRBJ2-5; 10 bases agree with TRBD2. Germline V CDR1 and CDR2: LNHDA, SQIVND (reference sequence). Unmatched junction bases numbered 2, after V lost 5 bases and J lost 2 bases. This CDR3 has 14 amino acids. The CDR3 spells CASSLAGVQETQYF. The DNA of the CDR3 is TGTGCCAGTAGTCTAGCGGGGGTACAAGAGACCCAGTACTTC.

The rearrangement joins TRBV5-1 to TRBJ2-1; 7 positions match TRBD1. Unmatched junction bases numbered 5, after V lost 0 bases and J lost 14 bases. CDR3 length equals 12 residues. Germline loops: CDR1 SGHRS, CDR2 YFSETQ. CDR3 sequence reads: CASSLEGDREFF. In nucleotides, the CDR3 is TGCGCCAGCAGCTTGGAAGGGGACAGAGAGTTCTTC.

This chain joins TRBV19 and TRBJ2-5; D is perhaps TRBD1 (5 bases). The end of the DNA is better explained by TRBJ2-7, so the J call may be wrong. This CDR3 has 15 residues. From germline, CDR1 is LNHDA and CDR2 SQIVND (reference sequence). The CDR3 sequence: CASSPPFGRAYEQYF. DNA for the CDR3: TGTGCCAGTAGCCCCCCGTTCGGCAGGGCCTACGAGCAGTACTTC.

The chain is built from TRBV6-5 and TRBJ1-1; TRBD1 is a possible D gene (5 bases). Germline lookup yields CDR1 MNHEY and CDR2 SVGAGI. The CDR3 is 14 amino acids. The V end was cut by 6 bases, the J end by 3 bases, with 14 bases between. The CDR3 nucleotides are TGTGCCAGCAGCTACGGGGGGACCCACACTGAAGCTTTCTTT. Translated, it gives CASSYGGTHTEAFF.

This chain joins TRBV5-1 and TRBJ2-2; 10 nucleotides match TRBD2. CDR3 length: 19 residues. Germline V lookup: CDR1 SGHRS, CDR2 YFSETQ. Trimming cost V 0 bases and J 1 base; bases outside gene matches: 9. CDR3 coding DNA: TGCGCCAGCAGCTTGGGGGTAGCGGGAGGACTGAAGAACACCGGGGAGCTGTTTTTT. It codes for CASSLGVAGGLKNTGELFF.

This sequence joins TRBV27 and TRBJ2-7; D is perhaps TRBD2 (6 bases). CDR1 and CDR2 from the germline V gene are MNHEY and SMNVEV (reference sequence). Trimming removed 2 bases from V and 6 bases from J, with 17 bases in between. There are 15 residues in the CDR3. This CDR3 is CASSLMGGVVGEQYF. The CDR3 DNA sequence: TGTGCCAGCAGTTTAATGGGGGGAGTGGTTGGCGAGCAGTACTTC.

This chain uses TRBV19 with TRBJ1-2, with D perhaps matching TRBD1 (5 bases). This CDR3 contains 12 residues. The V gene's germline CDR1 is LNHDA and CDR2 SQIVND (reference sequence). Trimming removed 6 bases at V and 5 bases at J, with 10 bases between. The CDR3 sequence: CASSREDYGYTF. DNA for the CDR3: TGTGCCAGTAGCAGGGAGGATTATGGCTACACCTTC.